The table lists the clone carrying this TCR beta chain with a count of one. Its antigen is unknown. Between the trimmed V and J ends, which lost 3 bases and 3 bases, there was a span of 11 bases. The CDR3 totals 14 residues. CDR1 is MGHRA and CDR2 is YSYEKL in the germline V gene. This sample is drawn from a study of cytomegalovirus exposure and HLA in healthy donors. Broader study findings: A link between a missense DCLRE1C variant and TCR beta V- and J-gene trimming emerged from a later analysis. Specificity of three CMV-associated chains for CMV antigens was verified in vitro.

PCR primers comprised 60 Vbeta and 13 Jbeta primers. Using immunoSEQ multiplex PCR, the repertoire was profiled, and TCRdb retains in-frame clones only, with some absent. This table has a few hundred thousand clones, around 79% appearing once. This sequence joins TRBV4-1 and TRBJ1-1, with D perhaps matching TRBD1 (5 bases). The sequencing input was PBMCs. The receptor's source is a girl aged 2 to 9 in good health and CMV-seronegative. DNA of the CDR3: TGCGCCAGCAGCCAGCCGGGGGGGGACACTGAAGCTTTCTTT. It encodes CASSQPGGDTEAFF.